This entry lists 12 T cell receptor beta chains sequenced from one sample in a study of T cells in women clearing cervical HPV infection. The data were produced by immunoSEQ multiplex PCR, yet TCRdb's version contains in-frame clones alone and is incomplete. Found here are roughly 20,000 clones; the top ten clones hold 4.5% to 6.5%. Input material: blood buffy coat. The receptors were gathered from a woman between 18 and 70 years old with a cervical HPV16 infection that either progressed to CIN3+ or cleared (not recorded which).

A note on this clone: The junction and the germline gene differ at one end; a read error may be behind it. The read gets to within 3 residues of the CDR3 end, and the germline J gene fills in the rest. This chain links TRBV9 with TRBJ2-3; 8 bases are a match to TRBD2. Germline-derived CDR1 and CDR2 are SGDLS and YYNGEE. The CDR3 is made up of 16 amino acids. Here the CDR3 reads CASSPGPRTSTDTQYF. The sequenced CDR3 bases are TGTGCCAGCAGCCCAGGCCCCAGGACTAGCACCGATACG.

Turning to this clone: The CDR3 end is not reached by the read, which stops 3 residues before it; the germline J gene fills it in. V and J are TRBV19 and TRBJ1-1, with D maybe TRBD1 (6 bases). Trimming removed 1 base from V and 6 bases from J, with 12 bases in between. Germline V CDR1 and CDR2: LNHDA, SQIVND (reference sequence). CDR3 size: 14 residues. The CDR3 spells CASSIVTGGPEAFF. The sequenced CDR3 bases are TGTGCCAGTAGTATAGTGACAGGAGGGCCTGAA. Variable domain in full (rest from reference TRBV19 and TRBJ1-1): DGGITQSPKYLFRKEGQNVTLSCEQNLNHDAMYWYRQDPGQGLRLIYYSQIVNDFQKGDIAEGYSVSREKKESFPLTVTSAQKNPTAFYLCASSIVTGGPEAFFGQGTRLTVV.

In regard to this clone: The read comes to an end 3 residues before the CDR3 does, leaving the germline J gene to fill in the end. The rearrangement joins TRBV20-1 to TRBJ2-5; D is perhaps TRBD1 (5 bases). CDR3 length: 14 amino acids. Looked up from germline, CDR1 is DFQATT and CDR2 is SNEGSKA (reference sequence). V was pared by 3 bases and J by 1 base, with 12 bases between. The CDR3 sequence is CSASWGSTQETQYF. Incomplete CDR3 DNA: TGCAGTGCTAGTTGGGGCAGTACCCAAGAGACC.

Concerning this clone: The CDR3 end is not reached by the read, which stops 3 residues before it; the germline J gene fills it in. The genes are TRBV7-2 and TRBJ1-2; D is unclear. The CDR3 length is 14 residues. Germline lookup yields CDR1 SGHTA and CDR2 FQGNSA. The part of the CDR3 DNA that was read is TGTGCCAGCAGCTCGCGGGTAGCCGGAGATACC. This codes for CASSSRVAGDT. The whole CDR3 is CASSSRVAGDTYTF. Drawing the rest from reference TRBV7-2 and TRBJ1-2, the complete variable domain is GAGVSQSPSNKVTEKGKDVELRCDPISGHTALYWYRQSLGQGLEFLIYFQGNSAPDKSGLPSDRFSAERTGGSVSTLTIQRTQQEDSAVYLCASSSRVAGDTYTFGSGTRLTVV.

Regarding this clone: The read halts 3 residues ahead of the CDR3 end, with the missing end drawn from the germline J gene. The J gene is TRBJ2-3, the V gene TRBV2; possible D gene TRBD1, 5 bases. The CDR3 extends over 14 amino acids. The germline V gene has CDR1 SNHLY and CDR2 FYNNEI. The covered CDR3 bases are TGTGCCAGCAGTGCAGGGAATCGCAATCAGCCG. Translated, it gives CASSAGNRNQP. The whole CDR3 sequence reads CASSAGNRNQPQYF.

The CDR3 DNA, read in part, is TGTGCCAGTAGCACGCCTTGGGGGGAAGAGACC. It encodes CASSTPWGEET. The entire CDR3 protein is CASSTPWGEETQYF. The chain is built from TRBV19 and TRBJ2-5; a possible D gene is TRBD2 (6 bases). The CDR3 end lies 3 residues beyond the end of the read and is filled in from the germline J gene. The CDR3 sequence is 14 residues long. V shed 6 bases and J shed 3 bases, with 14 bases lying between them. Per germline, CDR1 LNHDA and CDR2 SQIVND (reference sequence).

This clone is medium-sized by frequency. The observed sequence ends 3 residues before the CDR3 terminus, with the missing tail filled in from the germline J gene. The V gene is TRBV18, the J gene TRBJ2-3; 7 bases fit TRBD1. Per the germline V gene, CDR1 is KGHSH and CDR2 is LQKENI. V was pared by 0 bases and J by 5 bases, with 8 bases of the junction left unmatched. This CDR3 region has 16 residues. This CDR3 reads CASSPPLTGYQDTQYF. The covered CDR3 bases are TGTGCCAGCTCACCACCGCTGACAGGGTACCAAGATACG. The full variable domain, rest sourced from reference TRBV18 and TRBJ2-3, is NAGVMQNPRHLVRRRGQEARLRCSPMKGHSHVYWYRQLPEEGLKFMVYLQKENIIDESGMPKERFSAEFPKEGPSILRIQQVVRGDSAAYFCASSPPLTGYQDTQYFGPGTRLTVL.

Of note for this clone: Coverage ceases 3 residues before the CDR3 finishes, and the germline J gene fills in the end. The rearrangement links TRBV7-2 to TRBJ2-2; TRBD2 matches at 9 bases. The germline CDR1 and CDR2 sequences are SGHTA and FQGNSA. CDR3 length: 15 residues. The V gene end was trimmed by 3 bases and the J gene end by 4 bases; junction bases not matched to a gene: 3. CDR3 DNA (partial): TGTGCCAGCAGCTTGGGACTAGCCCCCACCGGGGAG. This codes for CASSLGLAPTGE. The whole CDR3 reads CASSLGLAPTGELFF.

As concerns this clone: The read finishes 3 residues shy of the CDR3 end, and the germline J gene is used to complete it. J is TRBJ2-1 and V is TRBV19; possibly TRBD2 for D (6 bases). Between the trimmed V and J ends, which lost 4 bases and 4 bases, there was a span of 8 bases. Germline V lookup: CDR1 LNHDA, CDR2 SQIVND (reference sequence). The CDR3 is 13 amino acids. CDR3 in amino acids: CASSSGVYNEQFF. Incomplete CDR3 DNA: TGTGCCAGTAGTAGCGGGGTTTACAATGAG. Based on the CDR3 plus reference TRBV19 and TRBJ2-1, the full variable domain is DGGITQSPKYLFRKEGQNVTLSCEQNLNHDAMYWYRQDPGQGLRLIYYSQIVNDFQKGDIAEGYSVSREKKESFPLTVTSAQKNPTAFYLCASSSGVYNEQFFGPGTRLTVL.

Regarding this clone: The missing CDR3 end, 3 residues past where the read stops, is filled in from the germline J gene. V gene TRBV2 combines with J gene TRBJ1-2, with TRBD1 identical over 11 bases. From germline, CDR1 is SNHLY and CDR2 FYNNEI. The CDR3 spans 14 residues. After removal of 4 bases from V and 6 bases from J, the junction contained 4 bases not matched to a gene. CDR3: CASSGGTGGNGYTF. CDR3 DNA (partial): TGTGCCAGCAGTGGAGGGACAGGGGGGAATGGC.

A note on this clone: The read halts 3 residues ahead of the CDR3 end, with the missing end drawn from the germline J gene. The rearrangement joins TRBV4-1 to TRBJ2-2; no firm D call. This CDR3 is 15 amino acids long. Per the germline V gene, CDR1 is MGHRA and CDR2 is YSYEKL. Trimming cost V 0 bases and J 6 bases, with 11 bases left between them. CDR3 amino acids: CASSQDKLGPGELFF. Partial CDR3 DNA: TGCGCCAGCAGCCAAGATAAGCTCGGTCCCGGGGAG.

Points on this clone: The read ends 3 residues early relative to the CDR3; the germline J gene fills the gap. The chain couples TRBV30 to TRBJ2-3; D could derive from TRBD1 or TRBD2 (5 bases each). Looked up from germline, CDR1 is GTSNPN and CDR2 is SVGIG (reference sequence). Between the trimmed V and J ends, which lost 7 bases and 0 bases, there was a span of 11 bases. The CDR3 is made up of 13 amino acids. The CDR3 region is CALTEGSTDTQYF. The covered CDR3 bases are TGTGCCTTGACAGAGGGCAGCACAGATACG.